The 22 T cell receptor beta chains given below trace back to one sample, sequenced in a study of blood T cell repertoires in COVID-19. The table came from immunoSEQ multiplex PCR; TCRdb's copy has only in-frame clones and leaves some out. Here the sample spans approximately 200,000 clones, about 85% being singletons. Source material: peripheral blood. These receptors were taken from a man in his 70s with active or convalescent COVID-19.

Here the CDR3 DNA reads TGTGCAAGTCGCTTAAACCGGGACAGGGGGGGCACAGATACGCAGTATTTT. Amino acid sequence: CASRLNRDRGGTDTQYF. V is TRBV12-2 and J is TRBJ2-3; no check of the table's D call, TRBD1, against the DNA was made. TRBV12-2 is deemed a pseudogene. This CDR3 is built from 17 residues.

The V gene is TRBV27, the J gene TRBJ2-1; possibly TRBD1 for D (5 bases). This CDR3 spans 15 amino acids. V was pared by 3 bases and J by 9 bases, with 18 bases between. Germline CDR1 is MNHEY and CDR2 is SMNVEV (reference sequence). CDR3 nucleotides: TGTGCCAGCAGTTTGACAGACAACCCAAGGGGTGAGCAGTTCTTC. Residues: CASSLTDNPRGEQFF.

This clone was seen just once. The chain carries TRBV20-1 and TRBJ2-1; D perhaps matches TRBD2 (6 bases). In germline, CDR1 is DFQATT, CDR2 SNEGSKA (reference sequence). Trimming left V 3 bases short and J 11 bases short, with 11 bases between. This CDR3 comprises 11 residues. The CDR3 here is CSASRTSKQFF. The CDR3 nucleotides read TGCAGTGCTAGTCGAACTAGCAAGCAGTTCTTC.

The chain carries TRBV5-5 and TRBJ1-5, with 7 bases that match TRBD1. The CDR3 runs 17 residues. The junction had 11 bases not matched to a gene; V was cut back by 0 bases and J by 5 bases. Looked up from germline, CDR1 is SGHKS and CDR2 is YYEKEE (reference sequence). The CDR3 nucleotides read TGTGCCAGCAGCTTGGCAGTCGCCGACAGGGAGGATCAGCCCCAGCATTTT. Its translation is CASSLAVADREDQPQHF.

The count of this clone is one. The chain couples TRBV5-6 to TRBJ1-6; no reliable D call. The CDR3 is 16 residues long. Germline V CDR1 and CDR2: SGHDT, YYEEEE. Trimming cost V 6 bases and J 0 bases, with 13 bases left between them. For the CDR3, the DNA is TGTGCCAGCACACCGGGTGGGAGCTCCTATAATTCACCCCTCCACTTT. This translates into CASTPGGSSYNSPLHF.

This chain connects TRBV14 to TRBJ1-6; D is ambiguous. Germline V gene lookup returns CDR1 SGHDN and CDR2 FVKESK. The CDR3 sequence is 15 residues long. V lost 0 bases and J 10 bases, leaving 13 bases between the germline ends. The CDR3 region has the DNA TGTGCCAGCAGCCAAGATTTGACCCCGGGGTCACCCCTCCACTTT. This encodes CASSQDLTPGSPLHF.

V usage is TRBV6-6 and J usage is TRBJ1-2; 9 bases fit TRBD1. J gave up 8 bases and V 6 bases, and 4 bases lay outside the gene matches. From germline, CDR1 is MNHNY and CDR2 SVGAGI (reference sequence). The CDR3 is 12 residues long. The CDR3 reads CASSTGGRGYTF. Written as DNA, the CDR3 is TGTGCCAGCAGCACAGGGGGCCGGGGCTACACCTTC.

The chain employs TRBV27 and TRBJ1-5; 7 bases are shared with TRBD1. V trimming: 6 bases; J trimming: 3 bases; junction bases outside the gene matches: 8. The CDR3 runs to 15 residues. Per the germline V gene, CDR1 is MNHEY and CDR2 is SMNVEV (reference sequence). CDR3 nucleotides: TGTGCCAGCAGCCCGGACAGGCTTCTCAATCAGCCCCAGCATTTT. Amino acids: CASSPDRLLNQPQHF.

CDR3 loop: CASQAPIGGAPGYEQYF. The CDR3 nucleotides are TGTGCCAGTCAAGCCCCAATAGGGGGCGCCCCGGGGTACGAGCAGTACTTC. The V gene is TRBV28, the J gene TRBJ2-7; 7 bases line up with TRBD1. The CDR3 loop spans 17 amino acids. Per the germline V gene, CDR1 is MDHEN and CDR2 is SYDVKM. After removal of 9 bases from V and 4 bases from J, the junction contained 21 bases not matched to a gene.

The rearrangement joins TRBV10-3 to TRBJ2-5; D unresolved. CDR3 length: 13 amino acids. Per germline, CDR1 ENHRY and CDR2 SYGVKD. Trimming pared 2 bases from V and 2 bases from J, leaving 6 bases between. CDR3 in amino acids: CAISEREQETQYF. Written as DNA, the CDR3 is TGTGCCATCAGTGAGAGAGAACAAGAGACCCAGTACTTC.

The J gene is TRBJ1-4, the V gene TRBV5-6; D is ambiguous. The germline CDR1 and CDR2 sequences are SGHDT and YYEEEE. The CDR3 is made up of 14 amino acids. V was cut by 0 bases and J by 5 bases, with 8 bases left in between. CDR3 DNA: TGTGCCAGCAGCTTGGTGGCCCGAAATGAAAAACTGTTTTTT. It yields the protein CASSLVARNEKLFF.

The rearrangement uses TRBV29-1 and TRBJ1-1; no firm D call. CDR3 length: 12 residues. In germline, CDR1 is SQVTM, CDR2 ANQGSEA. The V end lost 7 bases, the J end lost 3 bases, and 12 bases lay between the germline ends. CDR3 residues: CSAHRVHTEAFF. CDR3 bases: TGCAGCGCACACCGGGTCCACACTGAAGCTTTCTTT.

The chain employs TRBV5-1 and TRBJ2-5, with 9 bases aligning to TRBD2. V lost 2 bases to trimming and J lost 4 bases; unmatched junction nucleotides: 6. CDR3 length: 15 amino acids. The germline V gene encodes CDR1 SGHRS and CDR2 YFSETQ. CDR3 sequence: CASSFGAGGPETQYF. The CDR3 region has the DNA TGCGCCAGCAGCTTTGGGGCGGGAGGGCCAGAGACCCAGTACTTC. The variable domain in full, completed from reference TRBV5-1 and TRBJ2-5, reads KAGVTQTPRYLIKTRGQQVTLSCSPISGHRSVSWYQQTPGQGLQFLFEYFSETQRNKGNFPGRFSGRQFSNSRSEMNVSTLELGDSALYLCASSFGAGGPETQYFGPGTRLLVL.

V gene TRBV20-1 combines with J gene TRBJ1-2; 8 positions match TRBD1. Looked up from germline, CDR1 is DFQATT and CDR2 is SNEGSKA (reference sequence). The junction had 4 bases not matched to a gene; V was cut back by 6 bases and J by 7 bases. The CDR3 runs to 11 residues. CDR3 sequence: CSAYTGGGYTF. As DNA, the CDR3 is TGCAGTGCATATACAGGGGGTGGCTACACCTTC.

The chain couples TRBV7-6 to TRBJ1-1, with D perhaps TRBD1 (5 bases). With 5 bases removed from V and 5 bases from J, the gap between germline ends came to 21 bases. CDR3 size: 16 residues. Germline V lookup: CDR1 SGHVS, CDR2 FNYEAQ. Written as DNA, the CDR3 is TGTGCCAGCAGCATCCGGGACGCCGGGGGGAGGACTGAAGCTTTCTTT. Translating it yields CASSIRDAGGRTEAFF.

The chain employs TRBV3-1 (or the pseudogene TRBV3-2) and TRBJ1-2; TRBD1 matches 9 bases. The CDR3 totals 16 residues. Germline V gene data show CDR1 as LGHDT and CDR2 as YNNKEL (reference sequence). Unmatched junction bases numbered 5, after V lost 1 base and J lost 2 bases. In DNA, the CDR3 is TGTGCCAGCAGCCAAGTACGAACAGGGGGCAACTATGGCTACACCTTC. It specifies CASSQVRTGGNYGYTF.

The rearrangement joins TRBV2 to TRBJ2-7, with 11 nucleotides matching TRBD1. Germline V lookup: CDR1 SNHLY, CDR2 FYNNEI. V gave up 2 bases and J gave up 13 bases; unmatched junction bases: 7. The CDR3 is 13 amino acids. DNA of the CDR3: TGTGCCAGCAGTGAACATGTGGACAGGGGGCCATACTTC. Its protein product is CASSEHVDRGPYF.

The J gene is TRBJ1-5, the V gene TRBV7-2; 8 positions match TRBD1. Germline values: CDR1 SGHTA, CDR2 FQGNSA. V was pared by 5 bases and J by 2 bases, with 5 bases of the junction left unmatched. The CDR3 consists of 15 residues. In nucleotides, the CDR3 is TGTGCCAGCAGCACAGGACAGGGTGGCAATCAGCCCCAGCATTTT. It encodes CASSTGQGGNQPQHF.

The rearrangement uses TRBV10-2 and TRBJ2-1, with 7 bases identical to TRBD1. Germline V gene sequence: CDR1 WSHSY, CDR2 SAAADI. V dropped 6 bases and J dropped 4; count of bases not matched to a gene: 6. The CDR3 is made up of 14 amino acids. CDR3 DNA sequence: TGCGCCAGCAGAAGACAGGGTGGATACAATGAGCAGTTCTTC. This codes for CASRRQGGYNEQFF.

The chain combines TRBV19 with TRBJ1-1; D remains unclear. The CDR3 totals 13 residues. Trimming stripped 3 bases from V and 1 base from J, with 6 bases between. Germline CDR1 is LNHDA and CDR2 is SQIVND (reference sequence). As DNA, the CDR3 is TGTGCCAGTAGTATCGAGGAGAACACTGAAGCTTTCTTT. Protein product: CASSIEENTEAFF.

The genes are TRBV14 and TRBJ2-1, with D possibly TRBD2 on 5 matching bases. V was trimmed by 1 base and J by 9 bases, leaving 10 bases between them. Germline lookup yields CDR1 SGHDN and CDR2 FVKESK. This CDR3 spans 13 amino acids. Here the CDR3 DNA reads TGTGCCAGCAGCCAAGTCCGGGCGGGTGAGCAGTTCTTC. Amino acid sequence: CASSQVRAGEQFF.

About this clone itself: At the DNA level, this CDR3 is encoded by other sequences in the same sample as well. This chain connects TRBV2 to TRBJ1-1; maybe TRBD1 (5 bases). Germline values: CDR1 SNHLY, CDR2 FYNNEI. There are 12 residues in the CDR3. Trimming stripped 2 bases from V and 4 bases from J, with 5 bases between. The CDR3 sequence is CASSEQGTEAFF. The CDR3 DNA is TGTGCCAGCAGTGAACAGGGCACTGAAGCTTTCTTT.